This note documents a single T cell receptor beta chain sequence. Antigen specificity is unknown. The junction had 8 bases not matched to a gene; V was cut back by 1 base and J by 0 bases. CDR1 and CDR2 from the germline V gene are SGHTA and FQGNSA. The CDR3 contains 18 residues. These data belong to a study of graft-versus-host responses after intestinal transplantation. Across the study: Transplantation in recipients was multivisceral, liver-intestinal, or isolated intestinal.

Points from the study as a whole: Allograft graft-versus-host to host-versus-graft clonal ratios ran high in patients with graft-donor T cell macrochimerism.

TCRdb's copy holds only in-frame clones and misses some; the assay was immunoSEQ multiplex PCR. The sample contains about 39,000 clones, about 93% of which appear only once. This TCR was sampled from a human donor who was the organ donor for an intestinal transplant. Sequencing used unstimulated CD8+ T cells sorted from spleen or lymph node cells, obtained before transplant. The chain combines TRBV7-2 with TRBJ2-3, with 9 bases aligning to TRBD2. Here the CDR3 reads CASSLVWLAGSSTDTQYF. The CDR3 DNA reads TGTGCCAGCAGCTTAGTGTGGCTAGCGGGATCGAGCACAGATACGCAGTATTTT.